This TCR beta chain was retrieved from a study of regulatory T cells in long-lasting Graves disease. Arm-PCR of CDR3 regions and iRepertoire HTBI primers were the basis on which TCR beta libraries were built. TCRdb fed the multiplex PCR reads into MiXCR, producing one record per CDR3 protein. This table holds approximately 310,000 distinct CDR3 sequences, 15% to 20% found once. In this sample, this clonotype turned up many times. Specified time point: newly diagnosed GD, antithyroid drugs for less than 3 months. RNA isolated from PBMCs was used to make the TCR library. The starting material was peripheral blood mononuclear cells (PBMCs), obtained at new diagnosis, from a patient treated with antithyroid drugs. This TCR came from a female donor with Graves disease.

In nucleotides, the CDR3 is TGTGCCAGCAGCCCCCGGGCTAGCGGGCCTTTCAATGAGCAGTTCTTC. It codes for CASSPRASGPFNEQFF. The rearrangement joins TRBV9 to TRBJ2-1, with TRBD2 matching over 8 bases. Looked up from germline, CDR1 is SGDLS and CDR2 is YYNGEE. This CDR3 has 16 residues. The trim removed 4 bases at V and 6 bases at J, leaving 12 bases unmatched.